Sequencing of this TCR beta chain was carried out in a study of T cells in Graves' hyperthyroidism and ophthalmopathy. Germline CDR1 reads MNHNS; CDR2 reads SASEGT. V gave up 1 base and J gave up 4 bases; unmatched junction bases: 6. CDR3 size: 15 residues. There were TCR beta CDR3 regions amplified from RNA transcripts. A first-round RT-PCR of the TCR CDR3 used the HTBI primer set. A single record per CDR3 protein comes from TCRdb applying MiXCR to the multiplex PCR reads. The sample contains 550,000 to 800,000 distinct CDR3 sequences, roughly 17% of which appear only once. In its sample, this clonotype was seen a few times.

The source is a man in his forties or fifties with Graves' hyperthyroidism. The V call is TRBV6-1, the J call TRBJ2-7, with 8 bases aligning to TRBD1. The sample was blood. Here the CDR3 reads CASSEGDRGAYEQYF. DNA of the CDR3: TGTGCCAGCAGTGAAGGTGACAGGGGTGCATACGAGCAGTACTTC.